The 17 T cell receptor beta chains presented below share a single source sample, sequenced in a study of cytomegalovirus exposure and HLA in healthy donors. 60 Vbeta and 13 Jbeta primers were used in PCR. Assay used: immunoSEQ multiplex PCR; TCRdb lists only in-frame clones, some missing. The data show 95,000 to 150,000 clones, and the top ten clones hold approximately 2%. The source material was PBMCs. The receptor set was obtained from a man aged 40-49 years in good health and CMV-seronegative.

The chain carries TRBV6-1 and TRBJ2-7; 12 positions match TRBD1. The CDR3 spans 13 residues. CDR1 MNHNS and CDR2 SASEGT come from the germline V gene. V was clipped by 9 bases and J by 4 bases; unmatched bases: 4. The CDR3 DNA is TGTGCCAGTCCGGGACAGGGGGCTTACGAGCAGTACTTC. Its protein product is CASPGQGAYEQYF.

The chain employs TRBV19 and TRBJ2-6; 8 positions agree with TRBD1. The germline gives CDR1 LNHDA, CDR2 SQIVND (reference sequence). Losses at the gene ends were 6 bases for V and 5 bases for J; bases not matched to a gene: 3. This CDR3 has 14 amino acids. In DNA form, the CDR3 reads TGTGCCAGTAGGACAGGGGATAGGGCCAACGTCCTGACTTTC. Residues: CASRTGDRANVLTF.

The chain links TRBV7-8 to TRBJ1-2; 9 positions agree with TRBD1. The V gene's germline CDR1 is SGHVS and CDR2 FQNEAQ. The V gene end was trimmed by 0 bases and the J gene end by 5 bases; junction bases not matched to a gene: 10. The CDR3 runs 17 residues. The CDR3 sequence is CASSLAPDRGTTYGYTF. In nucleotides, the CDR3 is TGTGCCAGCAGCTTAGCACCGGACAGGGGTACGACGTATGGCTACACCTTC.

The chain joins TRBV7-9 to TRBJ1-4; D uncertain. V was trimmed by 1 base and J by 12 bases, leaving 12 bases between them. CDR1 is SEHNR and CDR2 is FQNEAQ in the germline V gene (reference sequence). CDR3 length: 13 amino acids. The CDR3 DNA reads TGTGCCAGCAGCTTAGGGCCGAAACGGGAACTGTTTTTT. Translated, it gives CASSLGPKRELFF.

This rearrangement joins TRBV5-6 to TRBJ2-5, with 9 bases fitting TRBD1. CDR1 is SGHDT and CDR2 is YYEEEE in the germline V gene. The V and J ends lost 3 bases and 4 bases, in that order; junction bases with no gene match: 13. The CDR3 runs 17 residues. The CDR3 region is CASSWGGGQGGSETQYF. DNA for the CDR3: TGTGCCAGCAGCTGGGGTGGGGGACAGGGTGGATCAGAGACCCAGTACTTC.

This chain uses TRBV27 with TRBJ2-7; 8 bases match TRBD2. Germline loops: CDR1 MNHEY, CDR2 SMNVEV (reference sequence). J lost 3 bases, V lost 6 bases, and 10 bases had no gene match. The CDR3 extends over 15 amino acids. The CDR3 bases are TGTGCCAGCAGGTACACGACTAGCGCGTACTACGAGCAGTACTTC. This gives the protein CASRYTTSAYYEQYF.

The genes are TRBV2 and TRBJ2-3, with TRBD2 matching 8 bases. CDR1 is SNHLY, CDR2 FYNNEI, per germline. The CDR3 has 15 amino acids. J lost 5 bases, V lost 8 bases, and 12 bases had no gene match. The CDR3 loop is CASGAGAPMEDTQYF. As DNA, the CDR3 is TGTGCCAGCGGAGCGGGAGCTCCGATGGAAGATACGCAGTATTTT.

The gene calls are TRBV5-1 and TRBJ1-2; D unresolved. Germline V gives CDR1 SGHRS, CDR2 YFSETQ. This CDR3 spans 15 amino acids. Between the trimmed V and J ends, which lost 0 bases and 6 bases, there was a span of 15 bases. The CDR3 DNA is TGCGCCAGCAGCTTGGAGTACAGTAGACCTGATGGCTACACCTTC. It specifies CASSLEYSRPDGYTF.

V is TRBV4-3 and J is TRBJ2-4, with 7 bases matching TRBD1. The ends lost 0 bases at V and 7 bases at J; junction bases unmatched: 12. In germline, CDR1 is LGHNA, CDR2 YSLEER. The CDR3 runs 17 residues. The CDR3 sequence: CASSQDPPSDRENIQYF. Here the CDR3 DNA reads TGCGCCAGCAGCCAAGATCCCCCCTCCGACAGGGAGAACATTCAGTACTTC.

The rearrangement uses TRBV29-1 and TRBJ1-5; D remains unclear. The CDR3 is 13 amino acids. The germline V gene encodes CDR1 SQVTM and CDR2 ANQGSEA. Between the trimmed V and J ends, which lost 7 bases and 3 bases, there was a span of 13 bases. The CDR3 coding sequence is TGCAGCGCCCAGAGAGGGCTCAATCAGCCCCAGCATTTT. Translated, it gives CSAQRGLNQPQHF.

The V and J genes are TRBV19 and TRBJ2-3, with 8 bases lining up with TRBD1. With V trimmed by 5 bases and J by 1 base, 2 bases remained unmatched. Germline V CDR1 and CDR2: LNHDA, SQIVND (reference sequence). The CDR3 totals 14 residues. This CDR3 is CASSQQGGTDTQYF. The CDR3 nucleotides read TGTGCCAGTAGTCAACAGGGGGGCACAGATACGCAGTATTTT.

The CDR3 nucleotides are TGTGCCAGCAGGGACAGGGGAAACACCGGGGAGCTGTTTTTT. This translates into CASRDRGNTGELFF. The chain combines TRBV11-3 with TRBJ2-2, with 9 positions matching TRBD1. The germline V gene has CDR1 SGHNT and CDR2 YENEEA. J gave up 2 bases and V 6 bases, and 1 base lay outside the gene matches. This CDR3 is built from 14 residues.

The CDR3 is CASSPPPGETQYF. DNA of the CDR3: TGTGCCAGCTCACCACCCCCCGGAGAGACCCAGTACTTC. This sequence joins TRBV18 and TRBJ2-5; D call uncertain. V was shortened by 0 bases and J by 4 bases, with 6 bases between the two germline ends. Germline V gene lookup returns CDR1 KGHSH and CDR2 LQKENI. The length of the CDR3 is 13 residues.

The chain has TRBV6-6 and TRBJ1-5; no definite D call. CDR1 is MNHNY and CDR2 is SVGAGI in the germline V gene (reference sequence). The CDR3 is 14 residues long. Deletions cut 6 bases from V and 7 bases from J, with 16 bases between. The CDR3 coding sequence is TGTGCCAGCAGCCCGACAACGCCCAGCCAGCCCCAGCATTTT. Translated, it gives CASSPTTPSQPQHF.

The chain uses TRBV29-1 and TRBJ2-7; tentatively, D is TRBD1 (7 bases). The CDR3 has 14 amino acids. The V and J ends lost 5 bases and 4 bases respectively, with 18 bases between them. CDR1 SQVTM and CDR2 ANQGSEA come from the germline V gene. The CDR3 coding sequence is TGCAGCGTTAAGGGCAGGGGGGTAATTTACGAGCAGTACTTC. As protein: CSVKGRGVIYEQYF.

V usage is TRBV10-3 and J usage is TRBJ2-3, with 12 bases lining up with TRBD2. Germline V gene lookup returns CDR1 ENHRY and CDR2 SYGVKD. Trimming removed 4 bases from V and 4 bases from J; junction bases left unmatched: 6. The CDR3 is made up of 16 amino acids. CDR3 in DNA: TGTGCCATCAGTGCCGGGCGACTAGCGGGAGCAGATACGCAGTATTTT. Amino acids: CAISAGRLAGADTQYF.

The rearrangement joins TRBV28 to TRBJ2-7; the match to TRBD2 covers 9 bases. Trimming removed 7 bases from V and 0 bases from J; junction bases left unmatched: 13. The CDR3 length is 17 residues. CDR1 is MDHEN and CDR2 is SYDVKM in the germline V gene. The CDR3 here is CASTSGTSSVSSYEQYF. Written as DNA, the CDR3 is TGTGCCAGCACATCCGGGACTAGCTCAGTAAGCTCCTACGAGCAGTACTTC.